This T cell receptor beta chain was observed in a study of blood T cell repertoires in COVID-19. Study summary: Donors in the United States, Italy and Spain gave samples during acute or convalescent COVID-19. From T cells, B-cell-depleted T cells, or PBMCs came the material, which was cDNA or gDNA.

J lost 5 bases, V lost 7 bases, and 11 bases had no gene match. CDR3 length equals 15 residues. Per the germline V gene, CDR1 is SGHRS and CDR2 is YFSETQ. How the authors handled the data: It was from reference gene primer amplification that nucleated cell counts were estimated. Measured with immunoSEQ multiplex PCR; TCRdb has only the in-frame clones, and not every one. V and J calls and clone size are as listed in that table; D and trimming were resolved from the DNA. The data hold a few hundred thousand clones, with 65% to 90% observed a single time. What was sequenced was peripheral blood. The sequence was obtained from a woman aged 40 to 50 who had recovered from COVID-19. The chain is built from TRBV5-1 and TRBJ1-4, with 7 bases that match TRBD1. The CDR3, as DNA: TGCGCCAGCCGAAGCAGGACAGGTGGAAATGAAAAACTGTTTTTT. Translating it yields CASRSRTGGNEKLFF.